This entry concerns a single TCR beta chain. PCR involved 60 Vbeta and 13 Jbeta primers. This table comes from immunoSEQ multiplex PCR, and its TCRdb copy is limited to in-frame clones, with some not included. This table has some 76,000 clones, roughly 84% appearing once. These data belong to a study of cytomegalovirus exposure and HLA in healthy donors. Study summary: From donors who were HLA-typed, an early data release held around 80 million unique TCRs.

The source of this sequence is a woman aged 45-59 years in good health and CMV-seronegative. The sample comprised PBMCs.

The CDR3 here is CASSRDNTNTGELFF. CDR3 coding DNA: TGTGCCAGCAGTCGCGATAATACTAACACCGGGGAGCTGTTTTTT. J is TRBJ2-2 and V is TRBV6-1, with unresolved D. This CDR3 spans 15 amino acids. The V end lost 5 bases, the J end lost 2 bases, and 12 bases lay between the germline ends. Germline-derived CDR1 and CDR2 are MNHNS and SASEGT.